The 12 T cell receptor beta chains below were found in one sample sequenced in a study of OX40 agonist ivuxolimab in advanced cancers. The repertoire was sequenced with immunoSEQ multiplex PCR; TCRdb's copy has only in-frame clones and lacks some. The sample carries fewer than 70,000 clones, about 83% recorded once. Sequenced here: CD4+ or CD8+ T cells sorted from blood, sampled in a trial of the OX40 agonist ivuxolimab. Receptors originate from an adult with an advanced solid tumor such as melanoma, head and neck, liver or kidney cancer.

V and J are TRBV4-2 and TRBJ2-1; TRBD2 agrees at 11 bases. CDR1 LGHNA and CDR2 YNFKEQ come from the germline V gene. V shed 4 bases and J 9 bases; nucleotides not matched to a gene: 5. The CDR3 covers 14 residues. CDR3 amino acids: CASSPLAGVPEQFF. Here the CDR3 DNA reads TGTGCCAGCAGCCCACTAGCGGGAGTACCTGAGCAGTTCTTC.

The rearrangement links TRBV4-1 to TRBJ1-3; weak D call: TRBD1 (6 bases). From germline, CDR1 is MGHRA and CDR2 YSYEKL. Trimming removed 0 bases from V and 2 bases from J, with 14 bases in between. The CDR3 is 17 residues long. The CDR3 region is CASSQDLHRVAGNTIYF. The CDR3 DNA reads TGCGCCAGCAGCCAAGACCTACACAGGGTGGCTGGAAACACCATATATTTT.

The J gene is TRBJ1-1, the V gene TRBV9; 7 nucleotides match TRBD1. CDR3 size: 15 residues. Germline V gene sequence: CDR1 SGDLS, CDR2 YYNGEE. Trimming at V came to 2 bases and at J to 2 bases, leaving 6 bases not matched to a gene. CDR3 amino acids: CASSVTGAANTEAFF. For the CDR3, the DNA is TGTGCCAGCAGCGTCACAGGGGCCGCCAACACTGAAGCTTTCTTT.

V gene TRBV7-6 combines with J gene TRBJ2-1; maybe TRBD2 (6 bases). Trimming shortened V by 1 base and J by 10 bases, and 14 bases separated the two germline ends. The germline CDR1 and CDR2 sequences are SGHVS and FNYEAQ. This CDR3 has 14 amino acids. In DNA, the CDR3 is TGTGCCAGCAGCTTAGTAGGAGGGCCGGAGGAGCAGTTCTTC. It specifies CASSLVGGPEEQFF.

This clone was picked up one time. The rearrangement uses TRBV6-5 and TRBJ1-5, with D possibly matching TRBD1 (5 bases). There are 14 residues in the CDR3. Trimming left V 2 bases short and J 8 bases short, with 13 bases between. CDR1 is MNHEY, CDR2 SVGAGI, per germline. The CDR3 region is CASSYGRAGEPQHF. The CDR3 nucleotides are TGTGCCAGCAGTTACGGCAGGGCGGGGGAGCCCCAGCATTTT.

The genes are TRBV6-5 and TRBJ1-5; a possible D gene is TRBD1 (5 bases). Germline loops: CDR1 MNHEY, CDR2 SVGAGI. CDR3 size: 15 residues. V was trimmed by 6 bases and J by 0 bases, leaving 12 bases between them. CDR3: CASRTALHSNQPQHF. The DNA for the CDR3 is TGTGCCAGCAGGACAGCGTTACATAGCAATCAGCCCCAGCATTTT.

The chain carries TRBV29-1 and TRBJ1-5; possibly TRBD1 for D (5 bases). Germline values: CDR1 SQVTM, CDR2 ANQGSEA. The CDR3 covers 13 residues. The V end lost 4 bases, the J end lost 5 bases, and 12 bases lay between the germline ends. Here the CDR3 DNA reads TGCAGCGTTGGGGACCTACCGGATCAGCCCCAGCATTTT. It specifies CSVGDLPDQPQHF.

V is TRBV7-3 and J is TRBJ2-1, with TRBD2 identical over 8 bases. This CDR3 has 15 amino acids. The V and J ends lost 1 base and 7 bases, in that order; junction bases with no gene match: 6. In germline, CDR1 is SGHTA, CDR2 FQGTGA. The CDR3 spells CASSLMGLGSNEQFF. Here the CDR3 DNA reads TGTGCCAGCAGCTTAATGGGACTAGGTTCGAATGAGCAGTTCTTC.

CDR3 sequence reads: CASSIVGAGDETQYF. CDR3 coding DNA: TGTGCCAGTAGTATAGTCGGAGCGGGAGACGAGACCCAGTACTTC. V gene TRBV19 combines with J gene TRBJ2-5; 8 positions agree with TRBD2. This CDR3 has 15 residues. Germline V lookup: CDR1 LNHDA, CDR2 SQIVND (reference sequence). The trim removed 1 base at V and 5 bases at J, leaving 6 bases unmatched.

The rearrangement joins TRBV19 to TRBJ2-7; a weak D match, TRBD1 (6 bases). This CDR3 is built from 15 residues. CDR1 and CDR2 from the germline V gene are LNHDA and SQIVND (reference sequence). The V end lost 3 bases, the J end lost 2 bases, and 14 bases lay between the germline ends. CDR3 in DNA: TGTGCCAGTAGTATCGGGCAGGGGATAGCCTACGAGCAGTACTTC. It codes for CASSIGQGIAYEQYF. Drawing the rest from reference TRBV19 and TRBJ2-7, the complete variable domain is DGGITQSPKYLFRKEGQNVTLSCEQNLNHDAMYWYRQDPGQGLRLIYYSQIVNDFQKGDIAEGYSVSREKKESFPLTVTSAQKNPTAFYLCASSIGQGIAYEQYFGPGTRLTVT.

V is TRBV5-1 and J is TRBJ2-1; D uncertain. The germline CDR1 and CDR2 sequences are SGHRS and YFSETQ. V was trimmed by 4 bases and J by 1 base, leaving 9 bases between them. The CDR3 sequence is 14 residues long. CDR3 sequence (DNA): TGCGCCAGCAGCCTGGACCTATCCTACAATGAGCAGTTCTTC. Translated, it gives CASSLDLSYNEQFF. Supplemented by reference TRBV5-1 and TRBJ2-1, the full variable domain reads KAGVTQTPRYLIKTRGQQVTLSCSPISGHRSVSWYQQTPGQGLQFLFEYFSETQRNKGNFPGRFSGRQFSNSRSEMNVSTLELGDSALYLCASSLDLSYNEQFFGPGTRLTVL.

The chain combines TRBV7-2 with TRBJ2-3, with D unclear. CDR3 length equals 14 residues. Germline assignment: CDR1 SGHTA and CDR2 FQGNSA. With 1 base removed from V and 0 bases from J, the gap between germline ends came to 5 bases. The CDR3 DNA reads TGTGCCAGCAGCTTAGACGGGAGCACAGATACGCAGTATTTT. This sequence encodes CASSLDGSTDTQYF.